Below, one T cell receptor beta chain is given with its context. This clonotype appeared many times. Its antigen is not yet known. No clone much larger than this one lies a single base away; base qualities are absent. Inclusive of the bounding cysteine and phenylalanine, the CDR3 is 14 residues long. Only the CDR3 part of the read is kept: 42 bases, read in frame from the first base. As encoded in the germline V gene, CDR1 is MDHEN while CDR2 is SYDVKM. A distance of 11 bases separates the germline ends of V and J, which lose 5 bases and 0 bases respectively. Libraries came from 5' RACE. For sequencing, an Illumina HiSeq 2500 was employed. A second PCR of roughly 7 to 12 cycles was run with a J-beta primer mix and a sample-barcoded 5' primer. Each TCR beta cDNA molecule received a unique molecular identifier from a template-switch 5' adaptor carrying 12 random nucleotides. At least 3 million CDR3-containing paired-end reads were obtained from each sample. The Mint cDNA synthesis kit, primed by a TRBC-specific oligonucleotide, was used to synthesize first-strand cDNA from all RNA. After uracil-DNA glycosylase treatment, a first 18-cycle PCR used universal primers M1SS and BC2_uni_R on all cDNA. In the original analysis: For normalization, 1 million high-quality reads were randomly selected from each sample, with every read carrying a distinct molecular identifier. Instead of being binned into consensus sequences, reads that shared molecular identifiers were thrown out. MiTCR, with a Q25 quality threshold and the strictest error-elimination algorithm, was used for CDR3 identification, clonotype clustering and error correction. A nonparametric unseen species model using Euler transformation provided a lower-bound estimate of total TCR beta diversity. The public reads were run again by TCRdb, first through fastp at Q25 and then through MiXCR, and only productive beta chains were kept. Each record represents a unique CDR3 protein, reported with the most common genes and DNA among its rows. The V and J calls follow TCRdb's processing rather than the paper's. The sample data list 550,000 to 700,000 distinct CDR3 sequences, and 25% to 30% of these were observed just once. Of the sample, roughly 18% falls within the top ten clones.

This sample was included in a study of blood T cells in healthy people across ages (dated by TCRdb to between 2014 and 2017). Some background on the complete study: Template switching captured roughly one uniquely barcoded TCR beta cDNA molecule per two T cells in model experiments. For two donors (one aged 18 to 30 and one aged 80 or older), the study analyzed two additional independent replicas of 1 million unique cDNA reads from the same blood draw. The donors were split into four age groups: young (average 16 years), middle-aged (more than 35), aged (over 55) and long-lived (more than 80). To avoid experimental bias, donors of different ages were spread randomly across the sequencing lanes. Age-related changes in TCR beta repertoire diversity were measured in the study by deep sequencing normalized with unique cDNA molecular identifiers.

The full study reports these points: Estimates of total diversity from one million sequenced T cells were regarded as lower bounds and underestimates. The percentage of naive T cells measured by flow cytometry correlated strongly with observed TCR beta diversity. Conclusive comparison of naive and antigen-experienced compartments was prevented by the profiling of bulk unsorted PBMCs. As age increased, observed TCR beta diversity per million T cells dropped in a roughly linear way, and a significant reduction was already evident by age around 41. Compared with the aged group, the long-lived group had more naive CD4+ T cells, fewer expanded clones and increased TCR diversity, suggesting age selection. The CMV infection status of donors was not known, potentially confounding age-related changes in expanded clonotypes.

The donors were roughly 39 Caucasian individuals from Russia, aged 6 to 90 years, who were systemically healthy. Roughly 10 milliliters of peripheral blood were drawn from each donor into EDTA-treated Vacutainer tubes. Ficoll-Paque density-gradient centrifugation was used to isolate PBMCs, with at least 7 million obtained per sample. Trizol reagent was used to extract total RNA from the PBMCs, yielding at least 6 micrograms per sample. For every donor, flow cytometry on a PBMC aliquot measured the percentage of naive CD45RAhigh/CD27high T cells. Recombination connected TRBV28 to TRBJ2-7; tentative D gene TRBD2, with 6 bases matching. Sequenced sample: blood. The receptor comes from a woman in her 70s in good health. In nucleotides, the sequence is TGTGCCAGCAGTGGACGGGAGCCCTCCTACGAGCAGTACTTC. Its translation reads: CASSGREPSYEQYF.